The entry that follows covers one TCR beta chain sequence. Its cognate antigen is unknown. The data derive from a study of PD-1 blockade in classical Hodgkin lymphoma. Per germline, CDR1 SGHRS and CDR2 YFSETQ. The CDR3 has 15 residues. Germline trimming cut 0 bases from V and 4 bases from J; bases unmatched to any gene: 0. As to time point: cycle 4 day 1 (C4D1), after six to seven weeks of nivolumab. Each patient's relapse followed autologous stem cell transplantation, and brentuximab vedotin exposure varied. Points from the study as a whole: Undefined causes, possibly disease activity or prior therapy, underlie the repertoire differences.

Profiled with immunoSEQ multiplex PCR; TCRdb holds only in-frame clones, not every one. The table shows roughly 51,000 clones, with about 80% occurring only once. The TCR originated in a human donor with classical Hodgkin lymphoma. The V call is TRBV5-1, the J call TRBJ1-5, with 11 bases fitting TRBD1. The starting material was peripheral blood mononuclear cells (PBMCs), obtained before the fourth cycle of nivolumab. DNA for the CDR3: TGCGCCAGCAGCTTGGGGGACAGGGGGAATCAGCCCCAGCATTTT. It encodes CASSLGDRGNQPQHF.